These 21 T cell receptor beta chains originate from one sample sequenced in a study of early T cells in non-severe SARS-CoV-2 infection. From the 5' RACE reads, TCRdb called clonotypes with MiXCR, one entry per CDR3 protein. This table has 80,000 or so distinct CDR3 sequences, about 12% appearing once. The sample consisted of whole blood. The receptors stem from an adult who was a healthcare worker with PCR-confirmed SARS-CoV-2 infection or an uninfected control (not recorded which).

The chain employs TRBV28 and TRBJ2-2; no clear D gene. CDR3 length: 11 amino acids. Germline-derived CDR1 and CDR2 are MDHEN and SYDVKM. With 10 bases removed from V and 4 bases from J, the gap between germline ends came to 7 bases. This chain's CDR3 is CATRVTGELFF. The CDR3 nucleotides read TGTGCCACCCGAGTCACCGGGGAGCTGTTTTTT. The whole variable domain, remainder taken from reference TRBV28 and TRBJ2-2, is DVKVTQSSRYLVKRTGEKVFLECVQDMDHENMFWYRQDPGLGLRLIYFSYDVKMKEKGDIPEGYSVSREKKERFSLILESASTNQTSMYLCATRVTGELFFGEGSRLTVL.

This clonotype was counted between two and nine times. The chain joins TRBV28 to TRBJ2-1, with TRBD2 matching 10 bases. J gave up 10 bases and V 9 bases, and 9 bases lay outside the gene matches. The CDR3 spans 13 residues. Looked up from germline, CDR1 is MDHEN and CDR2 is SYDVKM. CDR3 amino acids: CASCPEREGEQFF. The CDR3 DNA is TGTGCCAGTTGCCCCGAGCGGGAGGGCGAGCAGTTCTTC.

This clonotype came up many times. The rearrangement uses TRBV11-2 and TRBJ2-3; D is uncertain. The CDR3 contains 12 residues. Trimming shortened V by 6 bases and J by 0 bases, and 4 bases separated the two germline ends. Germline CDR1 and CDR2: SGHAT and FQNNGV. The CDR3 reads CASRTSTDTQYF. In DNA, the CDR3 is TGTGCCAGCAGAACTAGCACAGATACGCAGTATTTT. The complete variable domain, with remaining parts taken from reference TRBV11-2 and TRBJ2-3, reads EAGVAQSPRYKIIEKRQSVAFWCNPISGHATLYWYQQILGQGPKLLIQFQNNGVVDDSQLPKDRFSAERLKGVDSTLKIQPAKLEDSAVYLCASRTSTDTQYFGPGTRLTVL.

This clonotype was recorded a few times. The V gene is TRBV5-4, the J gene TRBJ2-3; no clear D. The V gene's germline CDR1 is SGHNT and CDR2 YYREEE (reference sequence). The CDR3 length is 13 residues. Trimming cost V 4 bases and J 2 bases, with 8 bases left between them. Written as DNA, the CDR3 is TGTGCCAGCAGCCTAAAAACCACAGATACGCAGTATTTT. This sequence encodes CASSLKTTDTQYF.

In its sample, this clonotype was seen a few times. The chain employs TRBV11-2 and TRBJ2-1, with 7 positions matching TRBD2. V was pared by 0 bases and J by 4 bases, with 15 bases of the junction left unmatched. Germline CDR1 is SGHAT and CDR2 is FQNNGV. The CDR3 runs to 19 residues. CDR3 region: CASSLESFKGTKRYNEQFF. For the CDR3, the DNA is TGTGCCAGCAGCTTAGAATCCTTCAAAGGGACTAAAAGGTACAATGAGCAGTTCTTC.

This chain connects TRBV20-1 to TRBJ2-2; D uncertain. The CDR3 loop spans 16 amino acids. The V end was cut by 1 base, the J end by 4 bases, with 16 bases between. CDR1 DFQATT and CDR2 SNEGSKA come from the germline V gene (reference sequence). The CDR3 protein is CSARGFGPLGTGELFF. CDR3 in DNA: TGCAGTGCTAGAGGGTTTGGCCCGCTGGGCACCGGGGAGCTGTTTTTT.

This clonotype was detected many times. The gene calls are TRBV6-5 and TRBJ2-7; D is unclear. V gave up 8 bases and J gave up 3 bases, with 8 bases separating them. The germline CDR1 and CDR2 sequences are MNHEY and SVGAGI. This CDR3 is built from 11 residues. CDR3 DNA: TGTGCCAGCCACAATCACTACGAGCAGTACTTC. Its protein product is CASHNHYEQYF.

This clonotype has a count of ten or more. The chain joins TRBV7-3 to TRBJ2-7; unclear D gene. Trimming pared 5 bases from V and 3 bases from J, leaving 11 bases between. This CDR3 is built from 13 residues. The germline V gene has CDR1 SGHTA and CDR2 FQGTGA. As DNA, the CDR3 is TGTGCCAGCAGCCCGGCCGGCGGCTACGAGCAGTACTTC. Residues: CASSPAGGYEQYF. Supplemented by reference TRBV7-3 and TRBJ2-7, the full variable domain reads GAGVSQTPSNKVTEKGKYVELRCDPISGHTALYWYRQSLGQGPEFLIYFQGTGAADDSGLPNDRFFAVRPEGSVSTLKIQRTERGDSAVYLCASSPAGGYEQYFGPGTRLTVT.

Many counts were recorded for this clonotype. J is TRBJ1-1 and V is TRBV14; tentative D call: TRBD1 (6 bases). The CDR3 has 14 residues. V lost 0 bases and J lost 4, with 9 bases in between. Germline CDR1 and CDR2: SGHDN and FVKESK. The CDR3 DNA follows: TGTGCCAGCAGCCAAGAGAGGGGGAGCACTGAAGCTTTCTTT. This sequence encodes CASSQERGSTEAFF.

This chain connects TRBV24-1 to TRBJ2-2; no clear D. Looked up from germline, CDR1 is KGHDR and CDR2 is SFDVKD. The CDR3 extends over 14 amino acids. The V end was cut by 4 bases, the J end by 3 bases, with 8 bases between. Written as DNA, the CDR3 is TGTGCCACCAGTGACCGGTGGGACACCGGGGAGCTGTTTTTT. Its protein is CATSDRWDTGELFF.

This clonotype was detected only once. This chain connects TRBV28 to TRBJ2-7; D perhaps matches TRBD2 (6 bases). The V end lost 8 bases, the J end lost 3 bases, and 14 bases lay between the germline ends. CDR1 MDHEN and CDR2 SYDVKM come from the germline V gene. CDR3 length: 13 amino acids. CDR3 sequence (DNA): TGTGCCAGCGAATACCTGCGGGGCTACGAGCAGTACTTC. Protein sequence: CASEYLRGYEQYF.

This clonotype appeared a few times. V and J are TRBV11-2 and TRBJ2-5, with D tentatively TRBD2 (6 bases). This CDR3 contains 17 residues. The germline V and J ends were trimmed by 5 bases and 5 bases, with 24 bases remaining between them. Germline values: CDR1 SGHAT, CDR2 FQNNGV. The CDR3 here is CASSPGDRLTGGETQYF. The CDR3 region has the DNA TGTGCCAGCAGCCCCGGGGACCGTTTAACTGGGGGGGAGACCCAGTACTTC.

This chain joins TRBV18 and TRBJ2-3; D possibly corresponds to TRBD2 (5 bases). The V and J ends lost 2 bases and 8 bases respectively, with 11 bases between them. Germline V gene sequence: CDR1 KGHSH, CDR2 LQKENI. The CDR3 totals 13 residues. The CDR3 DNA sequence: TGTGCCAGCTCACCAGTACACCGGGGTACGCAGTATTTT. Amino acid sequence: CASSPVHRGTQYF.

The chain is built from TRBV7-2 and TRBJ2-5; D might be TRBD1 or TRBD2, each matching 6 bases. Between the trimmed V and J ends, which lost 7 bases and 1 base, there was a span of 13 bases. Germline V gives CDR1 SGHTA, CDR2 FQGNSA. The CDR3 sequence is 14 residues long. In DNA form, the CDR3 reads TGTGCCAGCACCGGGGGCCGGGCCCAAGAGACCCAGTACTTC. Its translation is CASTGGRAQETQYF.

To note about this clonotype: Compared with germline, one end of the junction differs, possibly owing to a read error. This sequence joins TRBV12-3 or TRBV12-4 and TRBJ2-7, with 7 bases lining up with TRBD2. The length of the CDR3 is 14 residues. CDR3: CASNSGLDSNEQYF. CDR3 in DNA: TGTGCCAGCAATTCAGGACTAGACTCCAACGAGCAGTACTTC.

This clonotype has a handful of counts. V usage is TRBV28 and J usage is TRBJ2-7, with 7 nucleotides matching TRBD2. The CDR3 has 15 residues. V lost 3 bases to trimming and J lost 2 bases; unmatched junction nucleotides: 7. Looked up from germline, CDR1 is MDHEN and CDR2 is SYDVKM. CDR3 protein: CASSLAGAYTYEQYF. The CDR3 coding sequence is TGTGCCAGCAGTTTGGCGGGAGCATATACCTACGAGCAGTACTTC.

This clonotype was detected ten times or more. The chain links TRBV27 to TRBJ2-1; TRBD1 might be the D (6 bases). Per the germline V gene, CDR1 is MNHEY and CDR2 is SMNVEV (reference sequence). Trimming took off 5 bases at V and 4 bases at J, with 15 bases between the two ends. This CDR3 has 15 residues. The CDR3 DNA reads TGTGCCAGCAGTCTCGTTCCAACAGGGTACAATGAGCAGTTCTTC. It codes for CASSLVPTGYNEQFF.

This clonotype has at least ten counts. The chain has TRBV19 and TRBJ1-2; D possibly corresponds to TRBD1 (5 bases). This CDR3 is built from 13 residues. Trimming cost V 8 bases and J 3 bases, with 13 bases left between them. Germline V gene data show CDR1 as LNHDA and CDR2 as SQIVND (reference sequence). This CDR3 reads CASGPGPDYGYTF. The CDR3, as DNA: TGTGCCAGTGGACCGGGACCAGACTATGGCTACACCTTC.

This sequence joins TRBV10-3 and TRBJ1-5; the D gene is possibly TRBD1 (6 bases). From germline, CDR1 is ENHRY and CDR2 SYGVKD. This CDR3 has 13 residues. With 4 bases removed from V and 2 bases from J, the gap between germline ends came to 6 bases. The CDR3 here is CAISGTGNQPQHF. CDR3 coding DNA: TGTGCCATCAGTGGGACAGGCAATCAGCCCCAGCATTTT.

The chain couples TRBV6-5 to TRBJ2-1, with D possibly being TRBD1 or TRBD2 (6 bases each). CDR1 MNHEY and CDR2 SVGAGI come from the germline V gene. The CDR3 is 14 amino acids. V was clipped by 5 bases and J by 8 bases, with 16 bases between them. The DNA for the CDR3 is TGTGCCAGCAGTCCTCAACGGGGGCGAGATGAGCAGTTCTTC. The encoded protein is CASSPQRGRDEQFF.

This clonotype has more than one count but fewer than ten. The gene calls are TRBV29-1 and TRBJ2-1; no clear D. This CDR3 comprises 15 residues. The germline gives CDR1 SQVTM, CDR2 ANQGSEA. V was pared by 4 bases and J by 0 bases, with 13 bases between. The CDR3 sequence is CSVGLGPSSYNEQFF. CDR3 sequence (DNA): TGCAGCGTTGGGCTCGGCCCGAGCTCCTACAATGAGCAGTTCTTC.